This T cell receptor beta chain was found in a study of patients and donors after allogeneic stem cell transplantation. This clonotype was observed once. V was clipped by 2 bases and J by 8 bases, with 12 bases between them. Germline V CDR1 and CDR2: SGHDN, FVKESK. The CDR3 is 14 amino acids. MiXCR, run by TCRdb on the RT-PCR reads, gives a single entry per CDR3 protein. The profile covers some 24,000 distinct CDR3 sequences, with roughly 43% appearing a single time and around 78% taken by the ten largest. The chain joins TRBV14 to TRBJ1-4; D unclear. Sequenced input: blood, either unsorted or a sorted T cell fraction (not recorded which). This clonotype was obtained from a human donor who was either an allogeneic HSCT recipient or a stem cell or donor lymphocyte infusion donor (not recorded which). It is not recorded whose cells these are; they may come from a transplant donor. The CDR3 coding sequence is TGTGCCAGCAGCCAAACTATCAGGCGGGAAAAACTGTTTTTT. Translated, it gives CASSQTIRREKLFF.